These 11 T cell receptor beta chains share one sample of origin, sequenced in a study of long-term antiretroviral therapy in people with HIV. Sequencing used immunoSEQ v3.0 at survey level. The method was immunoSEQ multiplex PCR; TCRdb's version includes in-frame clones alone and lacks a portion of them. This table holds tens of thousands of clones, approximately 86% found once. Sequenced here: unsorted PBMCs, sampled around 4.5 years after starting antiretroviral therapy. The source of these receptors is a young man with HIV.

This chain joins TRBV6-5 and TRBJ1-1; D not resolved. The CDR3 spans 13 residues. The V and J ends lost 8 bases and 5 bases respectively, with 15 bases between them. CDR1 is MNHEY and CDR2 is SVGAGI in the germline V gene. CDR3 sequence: CASGRDPGTEAFF. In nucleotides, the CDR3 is TGTGCCAGCGGGAGGGATCCGGGGACTGAAGCTTTCTTT.

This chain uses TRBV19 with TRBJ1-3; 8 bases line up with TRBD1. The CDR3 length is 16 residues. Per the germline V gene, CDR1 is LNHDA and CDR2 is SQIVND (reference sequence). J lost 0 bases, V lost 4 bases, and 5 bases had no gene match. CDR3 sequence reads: CASSTTGDNSGNTIYF. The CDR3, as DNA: TGTGCCAGTAGTACGACAGGGGACAACTCTGGAAACACCATATATTTT.

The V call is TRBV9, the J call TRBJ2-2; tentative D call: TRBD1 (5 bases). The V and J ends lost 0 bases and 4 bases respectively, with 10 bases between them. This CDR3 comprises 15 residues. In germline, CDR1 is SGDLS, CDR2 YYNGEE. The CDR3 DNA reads TGTGCCAGCAGCGTAGTAGGGCAGGGCACCGGGGAGCTGTTTTTT. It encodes CASSVVGQGTGELFF.

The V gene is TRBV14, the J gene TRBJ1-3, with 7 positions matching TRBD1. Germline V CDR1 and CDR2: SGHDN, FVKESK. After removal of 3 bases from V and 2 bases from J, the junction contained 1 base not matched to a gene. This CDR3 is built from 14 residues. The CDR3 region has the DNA TGTGCCAGCAGCCAGACAGGGACTGGAAACACCATATATTTT. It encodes CASSQTGTGNTIYF.

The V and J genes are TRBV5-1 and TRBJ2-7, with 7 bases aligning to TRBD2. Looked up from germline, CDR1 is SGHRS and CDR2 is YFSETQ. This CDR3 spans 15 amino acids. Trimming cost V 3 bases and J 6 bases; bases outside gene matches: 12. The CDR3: CASSSTSVKGSEQYF. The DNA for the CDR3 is TGCGCCAGCAGCTCTACTAGCGTAAAAGGGTCCGAGCAGTACTTC. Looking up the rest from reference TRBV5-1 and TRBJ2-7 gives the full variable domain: KAGVTQTPRYLIKTRGQQVTLSCSPISGHRSVSWYQQTPGQGLQFLFEYFSETQRNKGNFPGRFSGRQFSNSRSEMNVSTLELGDSALYLCASSSTSVKGSEQYFGPGTRLTVT.

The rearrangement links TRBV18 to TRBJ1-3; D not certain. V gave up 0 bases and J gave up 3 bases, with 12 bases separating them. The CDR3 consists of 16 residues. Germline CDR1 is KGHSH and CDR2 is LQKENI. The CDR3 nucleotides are TGTGCCAGCTCACCACCGTCCAGCGGCCTTGGAAACACCATATATTTT. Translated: CASSPPSSGLGNTIYF.

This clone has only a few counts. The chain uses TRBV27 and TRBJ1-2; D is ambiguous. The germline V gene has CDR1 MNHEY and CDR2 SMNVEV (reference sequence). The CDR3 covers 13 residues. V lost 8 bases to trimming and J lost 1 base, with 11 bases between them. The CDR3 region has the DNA TGTGCCAGCGGCACGACTGGTAACTATGGCTACACCTTC. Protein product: CASGTTGNYGYTF.

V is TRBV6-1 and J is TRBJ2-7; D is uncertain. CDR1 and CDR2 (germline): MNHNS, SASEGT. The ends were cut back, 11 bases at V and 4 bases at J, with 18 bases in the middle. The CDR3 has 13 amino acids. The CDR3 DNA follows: TGTGCCTCCTCAATAGGTGGTGGTTACGAGCAGTACTTC. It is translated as CASSIGGGYEQYF.

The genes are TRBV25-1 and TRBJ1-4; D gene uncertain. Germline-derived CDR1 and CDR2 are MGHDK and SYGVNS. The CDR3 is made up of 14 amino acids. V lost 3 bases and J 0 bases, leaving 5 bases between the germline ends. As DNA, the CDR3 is TGTGCCAGCAGTGAGTGGCCAACTAATGAAAAACTGTTTTTT. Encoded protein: CASSEWPTNEKLFF.

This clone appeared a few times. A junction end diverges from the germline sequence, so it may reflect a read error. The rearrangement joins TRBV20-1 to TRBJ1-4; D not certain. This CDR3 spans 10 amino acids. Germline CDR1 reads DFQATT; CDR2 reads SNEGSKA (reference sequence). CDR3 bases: TGCAGTGCGCCATCGACCGTGTTGATTTTT. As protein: CSAPSTVLIF.

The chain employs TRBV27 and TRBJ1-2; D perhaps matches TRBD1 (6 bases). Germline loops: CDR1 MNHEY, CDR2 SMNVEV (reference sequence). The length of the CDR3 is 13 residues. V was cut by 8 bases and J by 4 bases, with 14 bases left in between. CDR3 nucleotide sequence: TGTGCCAGCTCCAGGGGTTGGGGCTATGGCTACACCTTC. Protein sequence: CASSRGWGYGYTF.